This T cell receptor beta chain was identified during a study of metastatic and nonmetastatic thyroid tumors. Whole-study context: Repertoires from malignant and benign thyroid patients were compared across blood and tumor or nodule tissue.

This clone was observed at least ten times. What it recognizes is unknown. Every patient underwent thyroid surgery untreated. The study's findings and limits: Reportedly, malignant thyroid tumors had significantly higher TCR beta diversity than benign nodules, in blood and tumor.

This CDR3 has 12 amino acids. Trimming cost V 2 bases and J 3 bases, with 5 bases left between them. Per the germline V gene, CDR1 is GTSNPN and CDR2 is SVGIG (reference sequence). Per the study methods: The study built a papillary thyroid cancer distant-metastasis classifier from CDR3 differences across clinicopathological groups. TCRdb called clones again from the PCR reads with MiXCR. These V and J calls derive from TCRdb rather than the authors' analysis. The table records over 35,000 clones, about a sixth of them present only once. The V gene is TRBV30, the J gene TRBJ2-1; weak D call: TRBD2 (5 bases). The material sequenced was tumor tissue. This TCR was recovered from a female donor with papillary thyroid cancer or a benign thyroid nodule (not recorded which). Some clones in this sample may be carry-over from other donors' samples. CDR3 sequence reads: CAWSTSYNEQFF. In nucleotides, the CDR3 is TGTGCCTGGAGTACTAGCTACAATGAGCAGTTCTTC.